This T cell receptor beta chain appears in the sequencing data of a study of vaccination and CD4 T cells after COVID-19. Study observations and caveats: Sampling was limited to relatively few convalescent patients, with no early post-infection timepoints studied. Among reactive clones from convalescent patients, a median around 90% appeared only post-vaccination.

V was pared by 6 bases and J by 4 bases, with 22 bases between. This CDR3 has 17 residues. Looked up from germline, CDR1 is SNHLY and CDR2 is FYNNEI. Stated treatment: approximately nine-day PBMC culture with coronavirus spike peptide pools or control peptides (ViraFEST assay). The healthy vaccine recipients were free of prior SARS-CoV-2 infection; their nucleocapsid antibodies were negative before and after vaccination. Sequencing of the DNA from cultured CD4+ T cells was carried out with the Oncomine TCR Beta short-read assay. Cultured CD4+ T cells were the source of extracted genomic DNA. TCRdb used MiXCR to reprocess the PCR reads, holding one entry per CDR3 protein. Among 14,000 or so distinct CDR3 sequences listed, roughly 27% were seen once. In the case of this clonotype: The target antigen is unknown.

Sequencing was performed on CD4+ T cells from blood, cultured in vitro, taken before SARS-CoV-2 vaccination. V and J are TRBV2 and TRBJ1-5, with D possibly TRBD1 on 5 matching bases. The receptor comes from a human donor who received a COVID-19 vaccine. CDR3 sequence (DNA): TGTGCCAGCAGATATCTTCCAGGGCGCAGCGATAATCAGCCCCAGCATTTT. This gives the protein CASRYLPGRSDNQPQHF.